One and the same sample provided the 30 T cell receptor beta chains below, sequenced in a study of shared clonotypes between healthy human individuals. Data came from immunoSEQ multiplex PCR; TCRdb stores just in-frame clones and leaves some out. Among hundreds of thousands of clones listed, around 73% were seen once. The specimen was memory CD4+ T cells sorted from blood. Regarding subset: CD45RA-negative fraction. The receptor set was obtained from a woman aged 25-40 years in good health.

The V call is TRBV12-1, the J call TRBJ1-5; TRBD1 is taken as the D call from the table, unchecked against the DNA. TRBV12-1 is labeled a pseudogene. The CDR3 contains 15 residues. The CDR3 loop reads CASSLNRGPGQPQHF. DNA for the CDR3: TGTGCCAGCAGCTTAAACAGGGGACCGGGACAGCCCCAGCATTTT.

The chain recombines TRBV2 with TRBJ2-2; D is possibly TRBD1 (6 bases). Germline assignment: CDR1 SNHLY and CDR2 FYNNEI. The CDR3 runs to 11 residues. Written as DNA, the CDR3 is TGTTTGACAGGCAACACCGGGGAGCTGTTTTTT. It yields the protein CLTGNTGELFF.

This sequence joins TRBV28 and TRBJ2-1, with 8 bases identical to TRBD2. Germline trimming cut 2 bases from V and 6 bases from J; bases unmatched to any gene: 9. Germline assignment: CDR1 MDHEN and CDR2 SYDVKM. The CDR3 spans 16 residues. For the CDR3, the DNA is TGTGCCAGCAGTTTACGGGGGGGGTTAGGCCCCAATGAGCAGTTCTTC. It translates to CASSLRGGLGPNEQFF.

The genes are TRBV6-6 and TRBJ1-1; D possibly corresponds to TRBD1 (5 bases). V was shortened by 6 bases and J by 0 bases, with 14 bases between the two germline ends. Germline-derived CDR1 and CDR2 are MNHNY and SVGAGI (reference sequence). The CDR3 extends over 15 amino acids. The CDR3 loop is CASRPMGRLNTEAFF. In nucleotides, the CDR3 is TGTGCCAGCAGGCCCATGGGACGTTTGAACACTGAAGCTTTCTTT.

V usage is TRBV11-2 and J usage is TRBJ2-3, with TRBD2 matching over 10 bases. Germline V gives CDR1 SGHAT, CDR2 FQNNGV. The CDR3 is 15 amino acids. Germline trimming cut 6 bases from V and 3 bases from J; bases unmatched to any gene: 6. Written as DNA, the CDR3 is TGTGCCAGCAGGGAGGGACTAGCGATTACAGATACGCAGTATTTT. Translated: CASREGLAITDTQYF.

This clone has just a few counts. The chain carries TRBV20-1 and TRBJ1-1; 7 bases are a match to TRBD1. The trim removed 5 bases at V and 5 bases at J, leaving 2 bases unmatched. This CDR3 is 11 amino acids long. Per the germline V gene, CDR1 is DFQATT and CDR2 is SNEGSKA (reference sequence). The CDR3, as DNA: TGCAGTGCTGGGGACAGAACTGAAGCTTTCTTT. It specifies CSAGDRTEAFF.

The chain has TRBV19 and TRBJ2-7; 15 nucleotides match TRBD2. Trimming took 9 bases from V and 9 from J; bases not matched to a gene: 15. The CDR3 has 16 residues. Per germline, CDR1 LNHDA and CDR2 SQIVND (reference sequence). CDR3 nucleotides: TGTGCCAGCGCAAATCCTCCGGGACTAGCGGGAGGAAGGCAGTACTTC. Protein sequence: CASANPPGLAGGRQYF.

This clone has a single count. Within the sample, other DNA sequences also encode this same CDR3. V gene TRBV30 combines with J gene TRBJ1-1; tentative D call: TRBD1 (5 bases). V lost 0 bases, J lost 5 bases, and 10 bases lay in between. The CDR3 extends over 13 amino acids. CDR1 is GTSNPN, CDR2 SVGIG, per germline (reference sequence). In DNA form, the CDR3 reads TGTGCCTGGAGTGTACTCGGGGGAACTGAAGCTTTCTTT. It is translated as CAWSVLGGTEAFF.

The chain links TRBV30 to TRBJ1-1, with 11 bases aligning to TRBD1. Per germline, CDR1 GTSNPN and CDR2 SVGIG (reference sequence). The CDR3 extends over 12 amino acids. CDR3 sequence: CGWGQGVTEAFF. In nucleotides, the CDR3 is TGTGGATGGGGACAGGGGGTCACTGAAGCTTTCTTT. Drawing the rest from reference TRBV30 and TRBJ1-1, the complete variable domain is SQTIHQWPATLVQPVGSPLSLECTVEGTSNPNLYWYRQAAGRGLQLLFYSVGIGQISSEVPQNLSASRPQDRQFILSSKKLLLSDSGFYLCGWGQGVTEAFFGQGTRLTVV.

The sample holds one count of this clone. The genes are TRBV2 and TRBJ2-7; 12 positions match TRBD2. V gave up 2 bases and J gave up 5 bases; unmatched junction bases: 4. This CDR3 comprises 15 residues. Germline V gene data show CDR1 as SNHLY and CDR2 as FYNNEI. CDR3 in DNA: TGTGCCAGCAGTGAACTAGCGGGAGGGCCCCACGAGCAGTACTTC. The encoded protein is CASSELAGGPHEQYF. The whole variable domain, filled in from reference TRBV2 and TRBJ2-7, reads EPEVTQTPSHQVTQMGQEVILRCVPISNHLYFYWYRQILGQKVEFLVSFYNNEISEKSEIFDDQFSVERPDGSNFTLKIRSTKLEDSAMYFCASSELAGGPHEQYFGPGTRLTVT.

This chain joins TRBV28 and TRBJ1-1; D gene ambiguous. The CDR3 spans 12 residues. Germline assignment: CDR1 MDHEN and CDR2 SYDVKM. With 5 bases removed from V and 4 bases from J, the gap between germline ends came to 8 bases. CDR3 DNA: TGTGCCAGCAGTCGGGCGACCACTGAAGCTTTCTTT. Protein: CASSRATTEAFF.

This chain joins TRBV4-2 and TRBJ2-7, with D unresolved. CDR3 length equals 15 residues. The germline V gene encodes CDR1 LGHNA and CDR2 YNFKEQ. Trimming removed 0 bases from V and 6 bases from J, with 15 bases in between. Here the CDR3 DNA reads TGTGCCAGCAGCCAAGATCCAAGGGATTTGGGCGAGCAGTACTTC. Residues: CASSQDPRDLGEQYF.

On this clone: A read error likely explains this, since a far larger clone differs by one base. Other nucleotide sequences in the sample specify the same CDR3. This chain uses TRBV29-1 with TRBJ1-2, with TRBD1 as a possible D gene (5 bases). Per the germline V gene, CDR1 is SQVTM and CDR2 is ANQGSEA. The CDR3 spans 12 residues. This CDR3 is CSVYQGDYGYTF. The CDR3 bases are TGTAGCGTTTATCAGGGCGACTATGGCTACACCTTC.

This clone has a single count. The chain is built from TRBV2 and TRBJ2-5, with D hard to call. Looked up from germline, CDR1 is SNHLY and CDR2 is FYNNEI. This CDR3 region has 11 residues. Trimming cost V 7 bases and J 0 bases, with 3 bases left between them. CDR3 DNA: TGTGCCAGCATGTACCAAGAGACCCAGTACTTC. Encoded protein: CASMYQETQYF. Looking up the rest from reference TRBV2 and TRBJ2-5 gives the full variable domain: EPEVTQTPSHQVTQMGQEVILRCVPISNHLYFYWYRQILGQKVEFLVSFYNNEISEKSEIFDDQFSVERPDGSNFTLKIRSTKLEDSAMYFCASMYQETQYFGPGTRLLVL.

This clone was seen only a few times. The rearrangement links TRBV6-1 to TRBJ1-5; no clear D. CDR1 is MNHNS and CDR2 is SASEGT in the germline V gene. Trimming took 5 bases from V and 4 from J, leaving 9 bases between them. The CDR3 sequence is 13 residues long. The CDR3 coding sequence is TGTGCCAGCAGTATACTCCTAAATCAGCCCCAGCATTTT. Translating it yields CASSILLNQPQHF.

This clone was seen a few times. Other DNA variants within this sample encode the same CDR3. The chain uses TRBV5-1 and TRBJ2-1; no clear D gene. This CDR3 has 15 residues. CDR1 SGHRS and CDR2 YFSETQ come from the germline V gene. The V gene lost 0 bases and the J gene lost 4 bases, with 11 bases spanning the gap. In DNA, the CDR3 is TGCGCCAGCAGCTTGGACTCCCTCGGGTACAATGAGCAGTTCTTC. Its translation: CASSLDSLGYNEQFF.

This chain connects TRBV28 to TRBJ2-1; no clear D. The germline V gene has CDR1 MDHEN and CDR2 SYDVKM. The CDR3 has 19 amino acids. Trimming cost V 3 bases and J 2 bases, with 23 bases left between them. CDR3 bases: TGTGCCAGCAGTTTGTGGGCAGGCCAAACAATTGGTGCCTACAATGAGCAGTTCTTC. Its translation is CASSLWAGQTIGAYNEQFF.

The gene calls are TRBV7-9 and TRBJ2-1; D might be TRBD1 or TRBD2, each matching 5 bases. The CDR3 extends over 16 amino acids. Germline V gene lookup returns CDR1 SEHNR and CDR2 FQNEAQ (reference sequence). Trimming cost V 3 bases and J 9 bases, with 21 bases left between them. CDR3 amino acids: CASSFWGRSNIREQFF. As DNA, the CDR3 is TGTGCCAGCAGCTTCTGGGGACGGAGCAACATCCGTGAGCAGTTCTTC.

The chain carries TRBV11-2 and TRBJ1-3, with 7 bases identical to TRBD1. Per the germline V gene, CDR1 is SGHAT and CDR2 is FQNNGV. V shed 5 bases, J shed 0 bases, and the junction held 4 bases outside the gene matches. The CDR3 has 15 residues. The CDR3 nucleotides read TGTGCCAGCAGCAGAACAGGGGTCTCTGGAAACACCATATATTTT. Protein sequence: CASSRTGVSGNTIYF.

CDR3: CASSLSGAGTDTQYF. The CDR3 DNA follows: TGCGCCAGCAGCTTAAGCGGGGCGGGGACAGATACGCAGTATTTT. V and J are TRBV5-1 and TRBJ2-3; the match to TRBD2 covers 7 bases. J was trimmed by 3 bases and V by 2 bases; bases with no gene match: 6. The CDR3 sequence is 15 residues long. Per the germline V gene, CDR1 is SGHRS and CDR2 is YFSETQ.

A note on this clone: Compared with germline, one end of the junction differs, possibly owing to a read error. The CDR3 nucleotides are TGTGCCTGGAGTGTAGGGGCCCAGCGGGGGATTTTC. Translating gives CAWSVGAQRGIF. J is TRBJ2-7 and V is TRBV30, with TRBD2 matching over 8 bases. Per the germline V gene, CDR1 is GTSNPN and CDR2 is SVGIG (reference sequence). The CDR3 is 12 residues long.

The chain is built from TRBV4-1 and TRBJ1-1; TRBD1 matches 9 bases. The CDR3 has 15 amino acids. Germline values: CDR1 MGHRA, CDR2 YSYEKL. The V segment lost 2 bases and the J segment 1 base; nucleotides outside the gene matches: 2. CDR3 loop: CASSQLQGANTEAFF. The CDR3 coding sequence is TGCGCCAGCAGCCAACTACAGGGGGCGAACACTGAAGCTTTCTTT.

This clone has more than one count but fewer than ten. The V gene is TRBV4-1, the J gene TRBJ1-2; D is unresolved. The germline V gene has CDR1 MGHRA and CDR2 YSYEKL. The CDR3 runs to 15 residues. Trimming took 4 bases from V and 5 from J, leaving 17 bases between them. The CDR3 coding sequence is TGCGCCAGCAGCCCAGAGTGGCCAGGATTATATGGCTACACCTTC. This codes for CASSPEWPGLYGYTF.

This clone was counted a few times. Other DNA sequences of this sample code for an identical CDR3. The chain joins TRBV5-1 to TRBJ2-1; 7 bases match TRBD2. The germline CDR1 and CDR2 sequences are SGHRS and YFSETQ. Trimming cost V 0 bases and J 4 bases; bases outside gene matches: 4. The CDR3 runs to 15 residues. This CDR3 is CASSLASSGYNEQFF. The CDR3 DNA follows: TGCGCCAGCAGCTTGGCCTCTAGCGGATACAATGAGCAGTTCTTC.

Concerning this clone itself: Other DNA variants within this sample encode the same CDR3. The CDR3 sequence: CASSLGDRDRNEQFF. CDR3 nucleotide sequence: TGCGCCAGCAGCTTGGGAGACAGGGATCGCAATGAGCAGTTCTTC. This chain uses TRBV5-1 with TRBJ2-1, with TRBD1 matching over 7 bases. The V segment lost 0 bases and the J segment 6 bases; nucleotides outside the gene matches: 6. Germline V gives CDR1 SGHRS, CDR2 YFSETQ. There are 15 residues in the CDR3.

In its sample, this clone was seen a few times. The rearrangement links TRBV18 to TRBJ2-1, with TRBD2 matching over 7 bases. Trimming removed 2 bases from V and 3 bases from J; junction bases left unmatched: 4. CDR3 length: 15 amino acids. Germline assignment: CDR1 KGHSH and CDR2 LQKENI. The CDR3 sequence: CASSPAGVDYNEQFF. As DNA, the CDR3 is TGTGCCAGCTCACCAGCGGGAGTGGACTACAATGAGCAGTTCTTC.

The genes are TRBV10-3 and TRBJ1-3; a weak D match, TRBD1 (5 bases). V was cut by 10 bases and J by 9 bases, with 19 bases left in between. The CDR3 spans 13 residues. Looked up from germline, CDR1 is ENHRY and CDR2 is SYGVKD. The CDR3 sequence: CASHRSLFGTIYF. CDR3 coding DNA: TGTGCCAGCCACAGGTCCCTCTTTGGCACCATATATTTT.

The chain employs TRBV5-5 and TRBJ2-7; TRBD2 agrees at 9 bases. Germline trimming cut 8 bases from V and 7 bases from J; bases unmatched to any gene: 13. The V gene's germline CDR1 is SGHKS and CDR2 YYEKEE (reference sequence). The CDR3 is made up of 14 amino acids. This CDR3 is CARGSGTSSWEQYF. For the CDR3, the DNA is TGTGCCAGGGGATCCGGGACTAGCTCTTGGGAGCAGTACTTC.

The chain joins TRBV2 to TRBJ1-5; TRBD1 agrees at 7 bases. The CDR3 is made up of 15 amino acids. Germline V CDR1 and CDR2: SNHLY, FYNNEI. The V and J ends lost 4 bases and 1 base, in that order; junction bases with no gene match: 4. The CDR3 sequence: CASSGAGGSNQPQHF. CDR3 DNA: TGTGCCAGCAGTGGAGCAGGGGGAAGCAATCAGCCCCAGCATTTT.

This chain connects TRBV19 to TRBJ2-1, with a weak D call TRBD1 (6 bases). The CDR3 contains 16 residues. Trimming left V 7 bases short and J 0 bases short, with 16 bases between. In germline, CDR1 is LNHDA, CDR2 SQIVND (reference sequence). CDR3 sequence: CASMGADTSSYNEQFF. CDR3 sequence (DNA): TGTGCCAGTATGGGGGCAGATACTAGCTCCTACAATGAGCAGTTCTTC.